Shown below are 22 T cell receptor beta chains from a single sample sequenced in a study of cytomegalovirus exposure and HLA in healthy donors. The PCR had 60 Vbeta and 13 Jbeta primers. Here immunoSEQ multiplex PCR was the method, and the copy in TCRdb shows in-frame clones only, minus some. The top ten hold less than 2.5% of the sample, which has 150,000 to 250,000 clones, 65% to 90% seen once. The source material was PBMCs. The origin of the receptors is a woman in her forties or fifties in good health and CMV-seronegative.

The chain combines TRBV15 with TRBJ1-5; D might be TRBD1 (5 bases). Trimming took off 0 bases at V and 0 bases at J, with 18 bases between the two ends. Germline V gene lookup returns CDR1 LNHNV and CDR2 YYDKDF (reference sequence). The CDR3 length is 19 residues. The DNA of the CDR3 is TGTGCCACCAGCAGAGACAGGGAAGTTCTGATATCTAGCAATCAGCCCCAGCATTTT. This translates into CATSRDREVLISSNQPQHF.

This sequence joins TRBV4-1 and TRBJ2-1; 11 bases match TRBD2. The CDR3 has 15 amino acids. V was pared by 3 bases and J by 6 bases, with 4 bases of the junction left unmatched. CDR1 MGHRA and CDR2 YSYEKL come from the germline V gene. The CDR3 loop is CASSQYTSGSNEQFF. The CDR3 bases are TGCGCCAGCAGCCAGTACACTAGCGGGAGCAATGAGCAGTTCTTC.

The CDR3 protein is CASRGTGEGYGYTF. DNA of the CDR3: TGTGCCAGCAGGGGGACAGGGGAAGGGTATGGCTACACCTTC. V and J are TRBV28 and TRBJ1-2; 10 bases line up with TRBD1. CDR1 is MDHEN, CDR2 SYDVKM, per germline. With 6 bases clipped from V and 5 bases from J, the junction kept 6 bases outside the gene matches. This CDR3 is 14 amino acids long.

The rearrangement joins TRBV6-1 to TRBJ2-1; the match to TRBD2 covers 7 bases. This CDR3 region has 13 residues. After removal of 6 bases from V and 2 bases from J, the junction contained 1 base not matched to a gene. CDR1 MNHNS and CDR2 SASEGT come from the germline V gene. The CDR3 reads CASSSGTYNEQFF. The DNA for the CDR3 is TGTGCCAGCAGCAGCGGGACCTACAATGAGCAGTTCTTC.

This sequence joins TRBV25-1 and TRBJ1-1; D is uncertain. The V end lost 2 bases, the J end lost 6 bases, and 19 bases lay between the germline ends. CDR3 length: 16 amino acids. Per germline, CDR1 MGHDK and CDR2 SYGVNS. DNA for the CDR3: TGTGCCAGCAGTGAACACCCACAGTTGGCGGGCGCTGAAGCTTTCTTT. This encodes CASSEHPQLAGAEAFF.

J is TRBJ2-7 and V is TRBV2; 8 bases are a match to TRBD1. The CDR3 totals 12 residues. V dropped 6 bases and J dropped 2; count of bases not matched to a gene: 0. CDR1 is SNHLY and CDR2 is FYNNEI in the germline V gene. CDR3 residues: CASRDRAYEQYF. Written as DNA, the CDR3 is TGTGCCAGCAGGGACAGGGCCTACGAGCAGTACTTC.

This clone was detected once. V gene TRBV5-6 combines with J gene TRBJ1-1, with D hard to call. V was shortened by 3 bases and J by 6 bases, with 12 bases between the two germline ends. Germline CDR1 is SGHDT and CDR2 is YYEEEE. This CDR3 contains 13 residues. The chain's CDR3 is CASSYRGSAEAFF. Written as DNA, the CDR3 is TGTGCCAGCAGCTACCGGGGTAGCGCTGAAGCTTTCTTT. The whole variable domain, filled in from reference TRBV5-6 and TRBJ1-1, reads DAGVTQSPTHLIKTRGQQVTLRCSPKSGHDTVSWYQQALGQGPQFIFQYYEEEERQRGNFPDRFSGHQFPNYSSELNVNALLLGDSALYLCASSYRGSAEAFFGQGTRLTVV.

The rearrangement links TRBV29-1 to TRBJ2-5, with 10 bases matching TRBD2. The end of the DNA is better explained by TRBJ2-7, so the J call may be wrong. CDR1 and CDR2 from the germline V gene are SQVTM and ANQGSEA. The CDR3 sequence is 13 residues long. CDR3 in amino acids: CSVGLAGAYEQYF. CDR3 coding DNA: TGCAGCGTTGGGCTAGCGGGAGCCTACGAGCAGTACTTC.

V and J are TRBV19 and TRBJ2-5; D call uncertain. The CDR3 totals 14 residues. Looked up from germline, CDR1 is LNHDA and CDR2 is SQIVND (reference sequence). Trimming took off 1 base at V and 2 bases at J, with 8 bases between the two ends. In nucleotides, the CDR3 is TGTGCCAGTAGTATAGGAGGTGTGCAAGAGACCCAGTACTTC. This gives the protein CASSIGGVQETQYF.

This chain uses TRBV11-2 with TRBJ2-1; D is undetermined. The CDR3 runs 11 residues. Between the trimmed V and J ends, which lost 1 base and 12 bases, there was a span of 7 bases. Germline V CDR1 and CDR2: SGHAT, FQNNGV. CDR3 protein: CASSLGGGQFF. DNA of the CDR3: TGTGCCAGCAGCTTAGGTGGCGGGCAGTTCTTC.

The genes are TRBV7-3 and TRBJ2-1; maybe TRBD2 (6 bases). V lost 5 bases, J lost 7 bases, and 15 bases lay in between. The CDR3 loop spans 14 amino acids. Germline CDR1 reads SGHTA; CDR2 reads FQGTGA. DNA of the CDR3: TGTGCCAGCAGCCCACCCGGGACTTCAAATGAGCAGTTCTTC. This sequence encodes CASSPPGTSNEQFF.

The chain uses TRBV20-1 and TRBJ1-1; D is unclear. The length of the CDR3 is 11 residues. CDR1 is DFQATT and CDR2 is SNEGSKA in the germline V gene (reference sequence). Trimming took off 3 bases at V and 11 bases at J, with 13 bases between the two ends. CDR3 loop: CSASRQAGAFF. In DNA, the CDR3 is TGCAGTGCTAGTAGGCAGGCGGGGGCTTTCTTT.

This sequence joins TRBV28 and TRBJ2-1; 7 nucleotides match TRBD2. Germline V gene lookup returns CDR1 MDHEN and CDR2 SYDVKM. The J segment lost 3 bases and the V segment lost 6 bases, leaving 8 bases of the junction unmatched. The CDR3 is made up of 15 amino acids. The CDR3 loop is CASRPTGTNYNEQFF. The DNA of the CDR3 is TGTGCCAGCAGACCTACCGGGACTAACTACAATGAGCAGTTCTTC.

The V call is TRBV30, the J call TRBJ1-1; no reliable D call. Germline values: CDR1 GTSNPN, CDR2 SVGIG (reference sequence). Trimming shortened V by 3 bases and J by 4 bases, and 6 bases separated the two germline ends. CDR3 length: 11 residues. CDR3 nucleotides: TGTGCCTGGAGCGTGAGCACTGAAGCTTTCTTT. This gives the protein CAWSVSTEAFF.

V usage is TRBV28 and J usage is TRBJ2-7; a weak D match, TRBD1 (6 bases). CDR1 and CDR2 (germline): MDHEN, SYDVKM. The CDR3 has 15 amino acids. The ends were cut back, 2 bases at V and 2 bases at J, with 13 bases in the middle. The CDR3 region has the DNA TGTGCCAGCAGTTTACAGTCCCACAGGGCCTACGAGCAGTACTTC. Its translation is CASSLQSHRAYEQYF.

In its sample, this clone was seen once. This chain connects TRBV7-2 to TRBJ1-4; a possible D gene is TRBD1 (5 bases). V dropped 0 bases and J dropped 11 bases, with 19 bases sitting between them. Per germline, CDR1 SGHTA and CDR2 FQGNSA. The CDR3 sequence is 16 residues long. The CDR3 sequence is CASSLAFGDSSWKLFF. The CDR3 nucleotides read TGTGCCAGCAGCTTAGCGTTTGGAGACAGCTCTTGGAAACTGTTTTTT.

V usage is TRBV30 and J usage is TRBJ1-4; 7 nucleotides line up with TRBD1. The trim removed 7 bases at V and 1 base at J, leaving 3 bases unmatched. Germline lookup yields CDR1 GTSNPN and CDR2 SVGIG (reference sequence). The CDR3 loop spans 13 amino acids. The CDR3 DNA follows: TGTGCCTTAAACAGGGGAACTAATGAAAAACTGTTTTTT. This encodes CALNRGTNEKLFF.

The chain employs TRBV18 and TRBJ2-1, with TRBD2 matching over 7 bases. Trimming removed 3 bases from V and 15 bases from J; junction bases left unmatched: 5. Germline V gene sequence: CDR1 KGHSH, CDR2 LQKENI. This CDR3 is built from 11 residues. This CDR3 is CASSPGEGTFF. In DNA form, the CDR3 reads TGTGCCAGCTCACCCGGGGAGGGGACGTTCTTC. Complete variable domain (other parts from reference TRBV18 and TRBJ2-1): NAGVMQNPRHLVRRRGQEARLRCSPMKGHSHVYWYRQLPEEGLKFMVYLQKENIIDESGMPKERFSAEFPKEGPSILRIQQVVRGDSAAYFCASSPGEGTFFGPGTRLTVL.

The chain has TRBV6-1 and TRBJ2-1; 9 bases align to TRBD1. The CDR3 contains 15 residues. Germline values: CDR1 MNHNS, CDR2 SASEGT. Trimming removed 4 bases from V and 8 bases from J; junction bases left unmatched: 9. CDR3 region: CASSGTGVPLHEQFF. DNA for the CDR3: TGTGCCAGCAGTGGGACAGGGGTTCCCCTCCATGAGCAGTTCTTC.

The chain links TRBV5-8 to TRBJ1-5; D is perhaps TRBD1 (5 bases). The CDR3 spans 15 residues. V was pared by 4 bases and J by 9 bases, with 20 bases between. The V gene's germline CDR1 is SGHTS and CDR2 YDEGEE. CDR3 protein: CASSISGTAGRPQHF. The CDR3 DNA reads TGTGCCAGCAGCATCTCCGGGACTGCGGGGCGGCCCCAGCATTTT.

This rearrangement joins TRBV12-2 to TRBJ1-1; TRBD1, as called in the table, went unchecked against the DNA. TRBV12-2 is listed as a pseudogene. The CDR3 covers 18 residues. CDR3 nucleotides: TGTGCAAGTCGCGACCCCCCCAAGGGGACAGGATGGAACACTGAAGCTTTCTTT. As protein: CASRDPPKGTGWNTEAFF.

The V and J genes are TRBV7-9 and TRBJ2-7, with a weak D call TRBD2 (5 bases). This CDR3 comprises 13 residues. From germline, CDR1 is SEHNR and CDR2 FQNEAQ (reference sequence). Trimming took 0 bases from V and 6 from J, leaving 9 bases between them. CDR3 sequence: CASSLAGGGEQYF. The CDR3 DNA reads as TGTGCCAGCAGCTTAGCAGGCGGAGGCGAGCAGTACTTC.